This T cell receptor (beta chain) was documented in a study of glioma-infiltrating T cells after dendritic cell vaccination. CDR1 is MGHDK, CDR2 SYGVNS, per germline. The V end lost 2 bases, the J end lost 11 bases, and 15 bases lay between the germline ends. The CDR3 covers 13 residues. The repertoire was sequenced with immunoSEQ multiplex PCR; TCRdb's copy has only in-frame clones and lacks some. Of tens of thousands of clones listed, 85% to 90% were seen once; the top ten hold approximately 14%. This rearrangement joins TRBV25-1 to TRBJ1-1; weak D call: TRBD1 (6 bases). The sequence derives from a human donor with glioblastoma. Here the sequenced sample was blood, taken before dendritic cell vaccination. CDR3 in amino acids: CASSEGGGEMAFF. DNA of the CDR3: TGTGCCAGCAGTGAAGGTGGGGGCGAGATGGCTTTCTTT.